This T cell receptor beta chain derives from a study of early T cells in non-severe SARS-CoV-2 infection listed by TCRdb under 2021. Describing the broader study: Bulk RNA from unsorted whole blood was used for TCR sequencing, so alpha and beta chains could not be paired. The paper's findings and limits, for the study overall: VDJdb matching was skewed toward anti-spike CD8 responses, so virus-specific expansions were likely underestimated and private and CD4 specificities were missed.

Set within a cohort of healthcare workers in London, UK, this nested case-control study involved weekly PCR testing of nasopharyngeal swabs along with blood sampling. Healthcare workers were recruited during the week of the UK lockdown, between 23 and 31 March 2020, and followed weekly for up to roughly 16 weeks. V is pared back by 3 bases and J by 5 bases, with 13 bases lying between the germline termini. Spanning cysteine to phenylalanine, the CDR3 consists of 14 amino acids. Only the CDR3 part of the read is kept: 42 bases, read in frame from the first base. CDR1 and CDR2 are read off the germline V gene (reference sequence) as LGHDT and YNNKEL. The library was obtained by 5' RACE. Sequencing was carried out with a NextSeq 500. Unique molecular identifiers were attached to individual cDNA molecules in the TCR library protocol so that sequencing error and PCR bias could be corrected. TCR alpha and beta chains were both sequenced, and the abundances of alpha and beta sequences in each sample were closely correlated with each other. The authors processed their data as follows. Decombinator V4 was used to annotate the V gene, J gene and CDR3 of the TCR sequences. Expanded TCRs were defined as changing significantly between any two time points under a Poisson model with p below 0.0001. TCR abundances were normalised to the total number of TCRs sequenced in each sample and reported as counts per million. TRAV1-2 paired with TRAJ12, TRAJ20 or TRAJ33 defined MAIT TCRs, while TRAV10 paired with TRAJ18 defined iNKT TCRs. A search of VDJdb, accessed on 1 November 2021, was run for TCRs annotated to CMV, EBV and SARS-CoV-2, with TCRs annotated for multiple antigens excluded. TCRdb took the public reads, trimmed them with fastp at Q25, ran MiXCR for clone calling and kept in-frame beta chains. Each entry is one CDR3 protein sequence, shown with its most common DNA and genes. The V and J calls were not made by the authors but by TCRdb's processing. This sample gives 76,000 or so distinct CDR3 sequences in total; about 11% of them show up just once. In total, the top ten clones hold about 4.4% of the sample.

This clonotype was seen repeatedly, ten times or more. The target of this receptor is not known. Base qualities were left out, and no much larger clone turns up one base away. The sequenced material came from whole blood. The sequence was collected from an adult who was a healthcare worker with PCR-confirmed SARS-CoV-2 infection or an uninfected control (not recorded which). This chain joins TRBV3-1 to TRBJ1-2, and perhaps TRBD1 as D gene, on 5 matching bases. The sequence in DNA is TGTGCCAGCAGCCAGGGAACGAAGGGGTATGGCTACACCTTC. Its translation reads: CASSQGTKGYGYTF.